A selection of T cell receptor delta chains follows, all from one sample in a study of gamma-delta chains in newborns, infants, children. With CATT, TCRdb re-called clones from the reads. The table lists 4,000 to 5,000 delta-chain clones, 38% of them singletons. Specimen: blood. Receptor source: a child who received the measles vaccine. Each CDR3 is given with its conserved first and last residue. A D gene is named only where the DNA matches it firmly. The size field is filled for only some rows; it gives once, few, many or a size class.

D gene | clone size | J gene | V gene | CDR3 DNA | CDR3 protein
TRDD3 | NA | TRDJ2 | TRDV2 | TGTGCCTGTGACCTCCTACTGGGGGATATGAGAGGGACAGCACAACTCTTCTTT | CACDLLLGDMRGTAQLFF
NA | few | TRDJ1 | TRDV1 | TGTGCTCTTGGGGCTCCTTCCGGCCTTCCTAGAGGGGGATACTGGTCCGATAAACTCATCTTT | CALGAPSGLPRGGYWSDKLIF
NA | medium-sized | TRDJ1 | TRDV1 | TGTGCTCTTGGGGAACTAGTCTTCCTACCCTGGGGGATCAGGAATACATACACCGATAAACTCATCTTT | CALGELVFLPWGIRNTYTDKLIF
TRDD3 | NA | TRDJ1 | TRAV29/DV5 | TGTGCAGCAAGCGCCCTGTACTGGGGGATACCCAAGTACACCGATAAACTCATCTTT | CAASALYWGIPKYTDKLIF
TRDD3 | NA | TRDJ3 | TRDV2 | TGTGCCTGTGACATCATTCTGTACTGGGGGAATTACTTACGCTCCTGGGACACCCGACAGATGTTTTTC | CACDIILYWGNYLRSWDTRQMFF
TRDD3 | NA | TRDJ1 | TRDV1 | TGTGCTCTTGGGGAAGGGTTCTTCACTCAACCTTACTGGGGGATAGGGCACACCGATAAACTCATCTTT | CALGEGFFTQPYWGIGHTDKLIF
TRDD3 | medium-sized | TRDJ3 | TRDV2 | TGTGCCTGTGACACTCTGGGGGATACGCCCTCCTGGGACACCCGACAGATGTTTTTC | CACDTLGDTPSWDTRQMFF
NA | few | TRDJ1 | TRDV2 | TGTGCCTGTGACACGAGCCTTACTACTTTACTGGGAGGACAGGGCACCGATAAACTCATCTTT | CACDTSLTTLLGGQGTDKLIF
TRDD3 | NA | TRDJ1 | TRDV1 | TGTGCTCTTGGGGAAAATCCTTACTGGGGGACGTACACCGATAAACTCATCTTT | CALGENPYWGTYTDKLIF
TRDD3 | few | TRDJ1 | TRDV2 | TGTGCCTGTGACACGCGTCGCTGGGGGATTCCCGATAAACTCATCTTT | CACDTRRWGIPDKLIF
TRDD3 | few | TRDJ1 | TRDV1 | TGTGCTCTTGGGGAACTTTTGATGGCCTTCCCGCCCTTCTGGGGGACCTTGTACACCGATAAACTCATCTTT | CALGELLMAFPPFWGTLYTDKLIF
NA | NA | TRDJ1 | TRDV3 | TGTGCCTTTCACCGGAGGATAATAACCGATAAACTCATCTTT | CAFHRRIITDKLIF
NA | few | TRDJ1 | TRDV3 | TGTGCCATTCTAGTTTCTGGGGCGGAGCGCACCGATAAACTCATCTTT | CAILVSGAERTDKLIF
NA | few | TRDJ1 | TRDV1 | TGTGCTCTTGGGGAAACATGCACCCAACCCGACCACTACACCGATAAACTCATCTTT | CALGETCTQPDHYTDKLIF
NA | NA | TRDJ1 | TRDV1 | TGTGCTCTTGGGGATCCCACTCCGCCGTACTGGGATGTCGATAAACTCATCTTT | CALGDPTPPYWDVDKLIF
TRDD3 | once | TRDJ1 | TRDV2 | TGTGCCTGTGACACCGGCTTTTTTACTGGGGGACCTCACGACACCGATAAACTCATCTTT | CACDTGFFTGGPHDTDKLIF
TRDD3 | few | TRDJ1 | TRDV2 | TGTGCCTGTGACACAATCGGACTGGGGGATACCGATAAACTCATCTTT | CACDTIGLGDTDKLIF
TRDD3 | NA | TRDJ1 | TRDV1 | TGTGCTCTTGGGGGAGCTTTTTGGGGGAGGGGATCCCAACACGCCGTACTCATCTTT | CALGGAFWGRGSQHAVLIF
NA | few | TRDJ1 | TRDV1 | TGTGCTCTTCGTGTAACCTCCCGTTTACTGAGTGAAGAACTCATCTTT | CALRVTSRLLSEELIF
NA | NA | TRDJ1 | TRDV1 | TGTGCTCTTGGGGGTTTATTCTGGGGACGCTACACCGATAAACTCATCTTT | CALGGLFWGRYTDKLIF
TRDD3 | few | TRDJ1 | TRDV1 | TGTGCTCTTGGGGAACTCGTACTGGGGGATAAGTCATCCACCGATAAACTCATCTTT | CALGELVLGDKSSTDKLIF
TRDD3 | NA | TRDJ1 | TRDV1 | TGTGCTCTTGGGGAACTGCATGTATACCTACGTCCCCGTACTGGGGGCCGGGTGTACACCGATAAACTCATCTTT | CALGELHVYLRPRTGGRVYTDKLIF
NA | NA | TRDJ2 | TRDV1 | TGTGCTCTTGGGGACGCCCTCCTACCAGTACTGGGGACGACAGCACAACTCTTCTTT | CALGDALLPVLGTTAQLFF
NA | NA | TRDJ1 | TRDV3 | TGTGCCTTACTGAGTAGATTTCCTTCGATAATACCGGGTAAACTCATCTTT | CALLSRFPSIIPGKLIF
TRDD3 | few | TRDJ1 | TRDV1 | TGTGCTCTGGAACGTACTGGGGGATCGGGGGCTTACACCGATAAACTCATCTTT | CALERTGGSGAYTDKLIF
TRDD3 | few | TRDJ2 | TRDV1 | TGTGCTCTTGGGGACAAAAGGTTTGGTACTGGGGGATTCCACCTCTCTTTGACAGCACAACTCTTCTTT | CALGDKRFGTGGFHLSLTAQLFF
NA | NA | TRDJ1 | TRDV1 | TGTGCTCTTGGGGAACGGAAAGTGTCCCTTGAGACCGATAAACTCATCTTT | CALGERKVSLETDKLIF
TRDD2 | NA | TRDJ1 | TRDV1 | TGTGCTCTTGTATTCTCGCCTTCCTATATGGGATCGAGCGATAAACTCATCTTT | CALVFSPSYMGSSDKLIF
NA | medium-sized | TRDJ2 | TRDV1 | TGTGCTCTTGGGGCCTGGCCTTCCAACAAGTACTGGGGAGCTTTGACAGCACAACTCTTCTTT | CALGAWPSNKYWGALTAQLFF